The 27 T cell receptor beta chains listed next were all sequenced from one sample in a study of blood T cell repertoires in COVID-19. The method was immunoSEQ multiplex PCR; TCRdb's version includes in-frame clones alone and lacks a portion of them. The profile shows approximately 300,000 clones, around 82% of them singletons. The sequencing input was peripheral blood. These receptors all come from a woman in her forties or fifties with acute or convalescent COVID-19.

The CDR3 sequence: CATSDSTGVRTGELFF. The CDR3 DNA reads TGTGCCACCAGTGATTCGACAGGCGTCAGGACCGGGGAGCTGTTTTTT. The chain combines TRBV24-1 with TRBJ2-2; possible D gene TRBD1, 6 bases. Trimming shortened V by 2 bases and J by 5 bases, and 14 bases separated the two germline ends. CDR1 and CDR2 from the germline V gene are KGHDR and SFDVKD. This CDR3 region has 16 residues.

In DNA form, the CDR3 reads TGTGCCAGCAGCGGCCGGGACAGGGCTACCGGGGAGCTGTTTTTT. This encodes CASSGRDRATGELFF. This chain joins TRBV9 and TRBJ2-2; 9 bases match TRBD1. J gave up 5 bases and V 3 bases, and 5 bases lay outside the gene matches. Germline V gene sequence: CDR1 SGDLS, CDR2 YYNGEE. The CDR3 is 15 residues long.

CDR3 protein: CASSLAGTQNTGELFF. The CDR3 DNA follows: TGTGCCAGCAGCTTAGCTGGGACACAGAACACCGGGGAGCTGTTTTTT. The rearrangement uses TRBV7-8 and TRBJ2-2; D possibly corresponds to TRBD1 (6 bases). Germline CDR1 reads SGHVS; CDR2 reads FQNEAQ. The ends were cut back, 0 bases at V and 1 base at J, with 9 bases in the middle. The CDR3 length is 16 residues.

The chain joins TRBV10-3 to TRBJ1-1; D is perhaps TRBD1 (5 bases). From germline, CDR1 is ENHRY and CDR2 SYGVKD. This CDR3 has 13 residues. The V end was cut by 10 bases, the J end by 0 bases, with 12 bases between. The CDR3, as DNA: TGTGCCACATTAACAGGATTGAACACTGAAGCTTTCTTT. Translated, it gives CATLTGLNTEAFF.

Concerning this clone: Compared with germline, one end of the junction differs, possibly owing to a read error. V usage is TRBV30 and J usage is TRBJ1-1, with D unclear. The CDR3 has 12 amino acids. Germline-derived CDR1 and CDR2 are GTSNPN and SVGIG (reference sequence). The CDR3 reads CAGRRVNTEAFF. The DNA for the CDR3 is TGTGCCGGGAGACGGGTGAACACTGAAGCTTTCTTT.

V usage is TRBV10-3 and J usage is TRBJ1-2; no clear D gene. The CDR3 runs to 14 residues. V gave up 0 bases and J gave up 8 bases, with 13 bases separating them. Germline-derived CDR1 and CDR2 are ENHRY and SYGVKD. CDR3 sequence (DNA): TGTGCCATCAGTGAGTCCCGGGGAGACTGGGGCTACACCTTC. It specifies CAISESRGDWGYTF.

This chain uses TRBV24-1 with TRBJ2-3; 8 bases map to TRBD2. V gave up 2 bases and J gave up 5 bases; unmatched junction bases: 5. Germline CDR1 is KGHDR and CDR2 is SFDVKD. The CDR3 contains 15 residues. CDR3 sequence (DNA): TGTGCCACCAGTGATTCGCGGGGGGTTAAAGATACGCAGTATTTT. Protein sequence: CATSDSRGVKDTQYF.

For the CDR3, the DNA is TGTGCCAGTAGTATAGATGGGACAGTGAGTGGCTACACCTTC. It is translated as CASSIDGTVSGYTF. The chain couples TRBV19 to TRBJ1-2; 7 bases line up with TRBD1. The V gene's germline CDR1 is LNHDA and CDR2 SQIVND (reference sequence). V was pared by 0 bases and J by 7 bases, with 5 bases of the junction left unmatched. The CDR3 consists of 14 residues.

The V gene is TRBV9, the J gene TRBJ2-7, with 8 bases matching TRBD2. J gave up 7 bases and V 4 bases, and 7 bases lay outside the gene matches. Looked up from germline, CDR1 is SGDLS and CDR2 is YYNGEE. The CDR3 is made up of 13 amino acids. The DNA of the CDR3 is TGTGCCAGCAGCTCGGGAGGGCGGCGAGAGCAGTACTTC. Translated, it gives CASSSGGRREQYF.

The rearrangement uses TRBV12-5 and TRBJ2-5, with D maybe TRBD2 (7 bases). Germline CDR1 is LGHNT and CDR2 is FRNRAP. Deletions cut 7 bases from V and 4 bases from J, with 19 bases between. The CDR3 covers 15 residues. The CDR3 protein is CASAYGGADGETQYF. The CDR3 coding sequence is TGTGCTAGTGCCTATGGGGGGGCAGATGGAGAGACCCAGTACTTC. The variable domain in full, completed from reference TRBV12-5 and TRBJ2-5, reads DARVTQTPRHKVTEMGQEVTMRCQPILGHNTVFWYRQTMMQGLELLAYFRNRAPLDDSGMPKDRFSAEMPDATLATLKIQPSEPRDSAVYFCASAYGGADGETQYFGPGTRLLVL.

The chain couples TRBV5-4 to TRBJ2-5, with D possibly matching TRBD1 (6 bases). CDR3 size: 15 residues. CDR1 SGHNT and CDR2 YYREEE come from the germline V gene (reference sequence). Trimming pared 2 bases from V and 1 base from J, leaving 12 bases between. CDR3 nucleotides: TGTGCCAGCAGCTTACAGGGCTTCTCCCAAGAGACCCAGTACTTC. Translating gives CASSLQGFSQETQYF.

This chain connects TRBV27 to TRBJ2-3; a possible D gene is TRBD2 (6 bases). Trimming left V 4 bases short and J 1 base short, with 9 bases between. The length of the CDR3 is 14 residues. The germline CDR1 and CDR2 sequences are MNHEY and SMNVEV (reference sequence). For the CDR3, the DNA is TGTGCCAGCAGTTATACGGGGGGCACAGATACGCAGTATTTT. Protein: CASSYTGGTDTQYF.

The chain recombines TRBV29-1 with TRBJ2-7; TRBD2 agrees at 7 bases. CDR1 is SQVTM and CDR2 is ANQGSEA in the germline V gene. The CDR3 covers 12 residues. V was pared by 6 bases and J by 6 bases, with 8 bases of the junction left unmatched. CDR3 in amino acids: CSVAGEMGEQYF. As DNA, the CDR3 is TGCAGCGTCGCGGGGGAAATGGGCGAGCAGTACTTC.

On this clone: Other DNA sequences in this specimen translate into the identical CDR3. V usage is TRBV5-1 and J usage is TRBJ1-1; D might be TRBD1 (6 bases). V was shortened by 0 bases and J by 5 bases, with 8 bases between the two germline ends. CDR1 SGHRS and CDR2 YFSETQ come from the germline V gene. The CDR3 consists of 13 residues. The CDR3 region is CASSLAQGTEAFF. As DNA, the CDR3 is TGCGCCAGCAGCTTGGCACAGGGAACTGAAGCTTTCTTT.

The chain recombines TRBV25-1 with TRBJ1-4; 11 nucleotides match TRBD1. Unmatched junction bases numbered 5, after V lost 0 bases and J lost 8 bases. Germline CDR1 is MGHDK and CDR2 is SYGVNS. This CDR3 comprises 16 residues. In nucleotides, the CDR3 is TGTGCCAGCAGTGAATATCGGACAGGGGGCGGCGAAAAACTGTTTTTT. Translated: CASSEYRTGGGEKLFF.

Only one count was recorded for this clone. This rearrangement joins TRBV10-3 to TRBJ2-3, with 8 bases aligning to TRBD1. The CDR3 loop spans 13 amino acids. After removal of 11 bases from V and 4 bases from J, the junction contained 8 bases not matched to a gene. Germline-derived CDR1 and CDR2 are ENHRY and SYGVKD. The CDR3 bases are TGTGCCGTCGGACAGGGAGAATCAGATACGCAGTATTTT. Translated, it gives CAVGQGESDTQYF.

J is TRBJ1-2 and V is TRBV5-4; the match to TRBD1 covers 8 bases. In germline, CDR1 is SGHNT, CDR2 YYREEE (reference sequence). This CDR3 spans 13 amino acids. V dropped 4 bases and J dropped 8; count of bases not matched to a gene: 7. CDR3 in amino acids: CASSPDRGRGYTF. The CDR3, as DNA: TGTGCCAGCAGCCCTGACAGGGGAAGAGGCTACACCTTC.

This sequence joins TRBV7-2 and TRBJ1-2; D remains unclear. Between the trimmed V and J ends, which lost 5 bases and 3 bases, there was a span of 13 bases. Germline lookup yields CDR1 SGHTA and CDR2 FQGNSA. The CDR3 totals 14 residues. The CDR3 sequence: CASSPRRSDYGYTF. The CDR3 coding sequence is TGTGCCAGCAGCCCGAGGAGGAGTGACTATGGCTACACCTTC.

This chain joins TRBV11-3 and TRBJ2-5; TRBD2 aligns across 10 bases. The CDR3 sequence is 16 residues long. Trimming at V came to 0 bases and at J to 1 base, leaving 2 bases not matched to a gene. From germline, CDR1 is SGHNT and CDR2 YENEEA. The CDR3 region is CASSLEAGGSQETQYF. CDR3 in DNA: TGTGCCAGCAGCTTAGAAGCGGGGGGGTCCCAAGAGACCCAGTACTTC.

J is TRBJ2-5 and V is TRBV24-1; possibly TRBD2 for D (6 bases). Trimming shortened V by 4 bases and J by 2 bases, and 16 bases separated the two germline ends. The germline CDR1 and CDR2 sequences are KGHDR and SFDVKD. The CDR3 covers 16 residues. The CDR3 nucleotides read TGTGCCACCAGTGAACAGACGGCGGGGTCACAAGAGACCCAGTACTTC. Its protein product is CATSEQTAGSQETQYF.

The genes are TRBV5-1 and TRBJ1-1; D not resolved. The CDR3 is 12 residues long. Germline V gene lookup returns CDR1 SGHRS and CDR2 YFSETQ. V lost 0 bases, J lost 9 bases, and 9 bases lay in between. The CDR3 DNA follows: TGCGCCAGCAGCTTGGGGGCCGGGAAAGCTTTCTTT. It translates to CASSLGAGKAFF.

J is TRBJ1-5 and V is TRBV6-4; D remains unclear. V lost 2 bases to trimming and J lost 11 bases, with 13 bases between them. The CDR3 is 13 residues long. CDR1 and CDR2 from the germline V gene are MRHNA and SNTAGT. CDR3 DNA: TGTGCCAGCAGTGACCAGGCAGGAGGTTCCCAGCATTTT. This gives the protein CASSDQAGGSQHF.

The chain carries TRBV6-6 and TRBJ2-7; D remains ambiguous. Trimming took off 5 bases at V and 2 bases at J, with 16 bases between the two ends. The CDR3 covers 15 residues. Germline-derived CDR1 and CDR2 are MNHNY and SVGAGI (reference sequence). CDR3 in DNA: TGTGCCAGCAGTACCGGGTATCCTGAACCCTACGAGCAGTACTTC. This encodes CASSTGYPEPYEQYF.

The genes are TRBV7-5 and TRBJ2-7; the table calls TRBD2, which could not be checked here. TRBV7-5 is classified as a pseudogene. The CDR3 runs 15 residues. The CDR3 DNA follows: TGTGCCAGAAGCTCGACTAGCGGGGGAACTTACGAGCAGTACGTC. It is translated as CARSSTSGGTYEQYV.

The chain employs TRBV5-8 and TRBJ2-5; 8 bases fit TRBD1. This CDR3 has 15 residues. Germline V gene data show CDR1 as SGHTS and CDR2 as YDEGEE. J lost 2 bases, V lost 1 base, and 4 bases had no gene match. The CDR3 coding sequence is TGTGCCAGCAGCTTGATTCGGACAGGGCAAGAGACCCAGTACTTC. This gives the protein CASSLIRTGQETQYF.

This clone was observed a few times. This chain uses TRBV7-9 with TRBJ2-7, with unresolved D. V lost 1 base, J lost 0 bases, and 13 bases lay in between. CDR1 SEHNR and CDR2 FQNEAQ come from the germline V gene (reference sequence). The CDR3 has 16 residues. The CDR3 DNA reads as TGTGCCAGCAGCTTAGGGGTCGACATGCGCTCCTACGAGCAGTACTTC. Amino acid sequence: CASSLGVDMRSYEQYF. Based on the CDR3 plus reference TRBV7-9 and TRBJ2-7, the full variable domain is DTGVSQNPRHKITKRGQNVTFRCDPISEHNRLYWYRQTLGQGPEFLTYFQNEAQLEKSRLLSDRFSAERPKGSFSTLEIQRTEQGDSAMYLCASSLGVDMRSYEQYFGPGTRLTVT.

CDR3 bases: TGTGCCATCAGTGAGGGGCGAAACACTGAAGCTTTCTTT. This codes for CAISEGRNTEAFF. J is TRBJ1-1 and V is TRBV10-3; D not resolved. V shed 2 bases and J shed 2 bases, with 6 bases lying between them. The CDR3 consists of 13 residues. Germline-derived CDR1 and CDR2 are ENHRY and SYGVKD.